This is a list of T cell receptor beta chains from one sample in a study of cytomegalovirus exposure and HLA in healthy donors. Clones were sequenced by immunoSEQ multiplex PCR, and TCRdb holds only the in-frame ones, with some missing. The sample has roughly 290,000 clones, 70% to 90% seen once. Sequencing input: PBMCs. Every receptor here comes from a woman aged 18-29 years in good health and CMV-seronegative. Each CDR3 is given without its conserved first and last residue. The order of the fields is J gene, V gene, CDR3 protein.

J: TRBJ1-1; V: TRBV5-1; CDR3: ASSLEGGNTEAF
J: TRBJ2-2; V: TRBV19; CDR3: ASSIERGGVTGELF
J: TRBJ2-1; V: TRBV15; CDR3: ATSRTRTSTYNEQF
J: TRBJ2-1; V: TRBV4-1; CDR3: ASSQSYRGGGGDEQF
J: TRBJ2-1; V: TRBV18; CDR3: ASSQWTGLGDNEQF
J: TRBJ2-7; V: TRBV4-1; CDR3: ASSQGARGPYEQY
J: TRBJ2-7; V: TRBV30; CDR3: AWSVLGTGLPYEQY
J: TRBJ2-2; V: TRBV2; CDR3: ASSAHRDKNTGELF
J: TRBJ2-7; V: TRBV4-2; CDR3: ASSQEGTSGYEQY
J: TRBJ1-1; V: TRBV6-5; CDR3: ASSYYPGQGNTEAF
J: TRBJ2-5; V: TRBV15; CDR3: ATSQGGMETQY
J: TRBJ2-7; V: TRBV5-6; CDR3: ASSFNSYEQY
J: TRBJ1-4; V: TRBV5-1; CDR3: ASSLDLRGSFATNEKLF
J: TRBJ2-5; V: TRBV5-4; CDR3: ASSPGLTGSGTQY
J: TRBJ1-2; V: TRBV5-4; CDR3: ASSLSPLWTGGQDT
J: TRBJ1-6; V: TRBV5-1; CDR3: ASRQGGGSPLH
J: TRBJ1-2; V: TRBV5-1; CDR3: ASSRNRVGYT
J: TRBJ1-6; V: TRBV6-1; CDR3: ATSGGGNSPLH
J: TRBJ2-2; V: TRBV7-3; CDR3: ASSVDGAGVTGELF
J: TRBJ1-1; V: TRBV5-1; CDR3: ASSLDQGGAMAF
J: TRBJ2-1; V: TRBV11-2; CDR3: ASIGKRGGYNEQF
J: TRBJ1-6; V: TRBV18; CDR3: ASSPVRDPLNSPLH
J: TRBJ2-1; V: TRBV20-1; CDR3: SVIGHNEQF
J: TRBJ1-5; V: TRBV15; CDR3: ATSIQGKGQPQH
J: TRBJ2-4; V: TRBV27; CDR3: ASSPGAKNIQY
J: TRBJ1-2; V: TRBV10-2; CDR3: ASRGQTGQGVGYT